These 15 T cell receptor beta chains came from one sample sequenced in a study of T cell responses to AZD1222 COVID-19 vaccine. Profiled with immunoSEQ multiplex PCR; TCRdb holds only in-frame clones, not every one. The sample includes some 200,000 clones, 85% to 95% of them seen just once. The material was peripheral blood, obtained on day 0 of AZD1222 vaccination. Receptor source: an adult in good health.

The J gene is TRBJ2-7, the V gene TRBV5-6, with 9 bases aligning to TRBD1. V gave up 0 bases and J gave up 5 bases; unmatched junction bases: 6. The CDR3 loop spans 15 amino acids. Germline-derived CDR1 and CDR2 are SGHDT and YYEEEE. The CDR3 coding sequence is TGTGCCAGCAGCTTGGGGGACAGGGTAAGCCACGAGCAGTACTTC. Amino acid sequence: CASSLGDRVSHEQYF.

The chain couples TRBV3-1 (or the pseudogene TRBV3-2) to TRBJ1-3; no definite D call. V lost 0 bases, J lost 6 bases, and 24 bases lay in between. The CDR3 loop spans 19 amino acids. In germline, CDR1 is LGHDT, CDR2 YNNKEL (reference sequence). In DNA, the CDR3 is TGTGCCAGCAGCCAAGAAACTTTGGGTTACCCAGCTCTGCTAAACACCATATATTTT. Its protein product is CASSQETLGYPALLNTIYF.

V and J are TRBV5-5 and TRBJ1-2, with 9 positions matching TRBD1. The CDR3 has 14 amino acids. Trimming removed 4 bases from V and 4 bases from J; junction bases left unmatched: 5. Germline-derived CDR1 and CDR2 are SGHKS and YYEKEE (reference sequence). This CDR3 is CASSLQGAGYGYTF. The CDR3, as DNA: TGTGCCAGCAGCCTACAGGGGGCTGGCTATGGCTACACCTTC.

The rearrangement joins TRBV24-1 to TRBJ1-5, with TRBD1 identical over 7 bases. This CDR3 comprises 15 residues. Per the germline V gene, CDR1 is KGHDR and CDR2 is SFDVKD. The ends lost 2 bases at V and 4 bases at J; junction bases unmatched: 4. CDR3 residues: CATSDSTGSNQPQHF. DNA for the CDR3: TGTGCCACCAGTGATTCGACAGGGTCTAATCAGCCCCAGCATTTT.

This chain connects TRBV28 to TRBJ1-5; perhaps TRBD1 as D (5 bases). The CDR3 totals 14 residues. Trimming left V 5 bases short and J 9 bases short, with 17 bases between. Germline CDR1 MDHEN, CDR2 SYDVKM. The CDR3 nucleotides read TGTGCCAGCAGTCCACGGGGGGGAGGAAGGCCCCAGCATTTT. Its translation is CASSPRGGGRPQHF.

J is TRBJ1-1 and V is TRBV12-3 or TRBV12-4, with TRBD1 as a possible D gene (5 bases). This CDR3 region has 12 residues. Trimming pared 6 bases from V and 11 bases from J, leaving 16 bases between. The CDR3 DNA follows: TGTGCCAGCAGCCCGGGACTCCATCGGGCTTTCTTT. Protein: CASSPGLHRAFF.

This clone showed up just a few times. The sample holds other DNA sequences that translate to the same CDR3. The gene calls are TRBV6-1 and TRBJ1-1; D call uncertain. This CDR3 comprises 13 residues. Germline V gene data show CDR1 as MNHNS and CDR2 as SASEGT. The V end lost 0 bases, the J end lost 5 bases, and 7 bases lay between the germline ends. The CDR3 reads CASSEATDTEAFF. The CDR3 nucleotides read TGTGCCAGCAGTGAAGCCACGGATACTGAAGCTTTCTTT.

CDR3: CASSPGQGEQETQYF. Here the CDR3 DNA reads TGTGCCAGTAGCCCCGGACAGGGTGAACAGGAGACCCAGTACTTC. This sequence joins TRBV19 and TRBJ2-5; 8 nucleotides match TRBD1. The J segment lost 5 bases and the V segment lost 6 bases, leaving 11 bases of the junction unmatched. The CDR3 consists of 15 residues. Germline CDR1 LNHDA, CDR2 SQIVND (reference sequence).

This clone was observed a single time. This rearrangement joins TRBV14 to TRBJ1-1; D remains unclear. The CDR3 has 13 amino acids. V lost 8 bases, J lost 1 base, and 11 bases lay in between. Germline V lookup: CDR1 SGHDN, CDR2 FVKESK. The CDR3: CASRTRANTEAFF. The CDR3 DNA follows: TGTGCCAGCCGAACAAGGGCGAACACTGAAGCTTTCTTT. Looking up the rest from reference TRBV14 and TRBJ1-1 gives the full variable domain: EAGVTQFPSHSVIEKGQTVTLRCDPISGHDNLYWYRRVMGKEIKFLLHFVKESKQDESGMPNNRFLAERTGGTYSTLKVQPAELEDSGVYFCASRTRANTEAFFGQGTRLTVV.

J is TRBJ1-1 and V is TRBV6-5; 10 bases match TRBD1. With 5 bases clipped from V and 10 bases from J, the junction kept 10 bases outside the gene matches. The CDR3 contains 14 residues. Looked up from germline, CDR1 is MNHEY and CDR2 is SVGAGI. The CDR3 loop is CASSPGQGGISAFF. The CDR3 region has the DNA TGTGCCAGCAGTCCCGGACAGGGGGGGATCTCAGCTTTCTTT.

The chain joins TRBV5-1 to TRBJ2-2, with TRBD1 matching over 8 bases. V lost 2 bases and J lost 6; bases outside the gene matches: 9. This CDR3 spans 16 amino acids. CDR1 and CDR2 (germline): SGHRS, YFSETQ. The DNA of the CDR3 is TGCGCCAGCAGCTTCCGGACAGGGAATAGGGCCGGGGAGCTGTTTTTT. It encodes CASSFRTGNRAGELFF.

Of note for this clone: At the DNA level, this CDR3 is encoded by other sequences in the same sample as well. The chain couples TRBV5-1 to TRBJ2-2; D not resolved. Per germline, CDR1 SGHRS and CDR2 YFSETQ. Trimming took 0 bases from V and 1 from J, leaving 4 bases between them. The CDR3 runs to 14 residues. CDR3 amino acids: CASSLARNTGELFF. The CDR3 region has the DNA TGCGCCAGCAGCTTGGCCAGGAACACCGGGGAGCTGTTTTTT.

V gene TRBV5-5 combines with J gene TRBJ2-7, with D uncertain. Germline CDR1 SGHKS, CDR2 YYEKEE (reference sequence). The CDR3 is made up of 13 amino acids. V was cut by 0 bases and J by 3 bases, with 7 bases left in between. The CDR3 DNA sequence: TGTGCCAGCAGCTTGGGGTTGGGCTACGAGCAGTACTTC. It codes for CASSLGLGYEQYF.

The gene calls are TRBV5-1 and TRBJ1-1; a possible D gene is TRBD1 (5 bases). CDR3 size: 13 residues. Trimming stripped 1 base from V and 4 bases from J, with 8 bases between. The germline V gene has CDR1 SGHRS and CDR2 YFSETQ. The DNA for the CDR3 is TGCGCCAGCAGCTTGTCAGGGTTCACTGAAGCTTTCTTT. Its protein is CASSLSGFTEAFF.

This chain connects TRBV7-9 to TRBJ1-4; D is perhaps TRBD1 (6 bases). The CDR3 sequence is 15 residues long. The V gene lost 1 base and the J gene lost 5 bases, with 11 bases spanning the gap. Looked up from germline, CDR1 is SEHNR and CDR2 is FQNEAQ (reference sequence). The CDR3 DNA is TGTGCCAGCAGCTTAGAGGGGACACCGAATGAAAAACTGTTTTTT. Protein sequence: CASSLEGTPNEKLFF.